This T cell receptor (beta chain) came from a study of T-cell memory formation after mild COVID-19. Details on this clonotype: Its cognate antigen is unknown.

Germline values: CDR1 DFQATT, CDR2 SNEGSKA (reference sequence). V dropped 3 bases and J dropped 2 bases, with 10 bases sitting between them. The CDR3 totals 13 residues. Study findings and constraints: Day 15 to 85 contracting clones showed balanced CD4/CD8; day 15 to 37 expanders favored CD4+.

TCRdb fed the 5' RACE reads into MiXCR, producing one record per CDR3 protein. Of 250,000 or so distinct CDR3 sequences in the sample, roughly 17% are singletons; the top ten hold roughly 23%. The material sequenced was PBMCs or a T cell subset sorted from them (not recorded which). The chain recombines TRBV20-1 with TRBJ1-1; D unclear. This receptor was obtained from a man between 18 and 35 years old who had mild COVID-19 (a few samples of this study predate the infection). Cell type and time point are not known. CDR3 loop: CSASHPLNTEAFF. The CDR3 coding sequence is TGCAGTGCTAGCCACCCCCTTAACACTGAAGCTTTCTTT.